This TCR beta chain was obtained from a study of blood T cell repertoires in COVID-19. Study information: T cells, B-cell-depleted T cells, or PBMCs provided the cDNA or gDNA that served as material.

The authors' processing: Cell counts per sample came from amplifying reference gene primers. The protocol was immunoSEQ multiplex PCR, while the TCRdb copy is restricted to in-frame clones and leaves out a portion. Clonal size and the V and J genes are those of that table, whereas D and trimming came from the DNA. In the table there are about 200,000 clones, around 82% of which are singletons. CDR3 length: 16 amino acids. Germline-derived CDR1 and CDR2 are SGHRS and YFSETQ. The ends were cut back, 0 bases at V and 0 bases at J, with 7 bases in the middle. The chain carries TRBV5-1 and TRBJ2-6, with D perhaps matching TRBD2 (5 bases). The TCR originated in a woman aged 70 to 79 with acute or convalescent COVID-19. The sequencing sample was made of peripheral blood. DNA of the CDR3: TGCGCCAGCAGCTTGGCCGGGATCTCTGGGGCCAACGTCCTGACTTTC. Translation gives CASSLAGISGANVLTF. Full variable domain (outside the CDR3, taken from reference TRBV5-1 and TRBJ2-6): KAGVTQTPRYLIKTRGQQVTLSCSPISGHRSVSWYQQTPGQGLQFLFEYFSETQRNKGNFPGRFSGRQFSNSRSEMNVSTLELGDSALYLCASSLAGISGANVLTFGAGSRLTVL.